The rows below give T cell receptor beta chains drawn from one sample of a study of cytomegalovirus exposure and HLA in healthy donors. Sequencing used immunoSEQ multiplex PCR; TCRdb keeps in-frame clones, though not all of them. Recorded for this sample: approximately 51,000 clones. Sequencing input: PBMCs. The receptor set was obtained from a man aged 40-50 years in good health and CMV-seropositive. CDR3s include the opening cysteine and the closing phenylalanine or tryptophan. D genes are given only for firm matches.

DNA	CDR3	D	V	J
TGTGCCAGCAAGGGACTAGCGGTGCAAGAGACCCAGTACTTC	CASKGLAVQETQYF	TRBD2	TRBV6-1	TRBJ2-5
TGTGCCAGCACCCGAGGGACAGGGGCCTACGAGCAGTACTTC	CASTRGTGAYEQYF	TRBD1	TRBV5-4	TRBJ2-7
TGTGCCAGCAGCGTGGGAAGCGGGGGCCCAACCTACGAGCAGTACTTC	CASSVGSGGPTYEQYF	TRBD2	TRBV9	TRBJ2-7
TGTGCCACCAGCAGAGATTCGACAGGGCGACGACAGCCCCAGCATTTT	CATSRDSTGRRQPQHF	TRBD1	TRBV15	TRBJ1-5
TGTGCCAGCAGTGACCACGGGAACACCATATATTTT	CASSDHGNTIYF	.	TRBV2	TRBJ1-3
TGTGCTATCTCGAATGGTGGAGGTGAAGCTTTCTTT	CAISNGGGEAFF	.	TRBV7-7	TRBJ1-1
TGTGCCAGCAGCTTAGAATCTAGCGTCACACCCTACGAGCAGTACTTC	CASSLESSVTPYEQYF	.	TRBV7-6	TRBJ2-7
TGTGCCAGCAGGAAACGGGACAGGGTCCTGGATGAGCAGTTCTTC	CASRKRDRVLDEQFF	TRBD1	TRBV27	TRBJ2-1
TGTGCCAGCAGCTTTTTGGGCGGGTCGACCTACGAGCAGTACTTC	CASSFLGGSTYEQYF	.	TRBV7-2	TRBJ2-7
TGTGCCAGCAGCGCAGGGGTTTTCTACACTGAAGCTTTCTTT	CASSAGVFYTEAFF	.	TRBV5-6	TRBJ1-1
TGTGCCATCAGTGAAGGGGTGGGCGGGGAGCTGTTTTTT	CAISEGVGGELFF	.	TRBV10-3	TRBJ2-2
TGCAGCGCCGGAGTAGAGGGCTATGGCTACACCTTC	CSAGVEGYGYTF	.	TRBV29-1	TRBJ1-2
TGTGCCATCAGGGACAGCGTCAATCAGCCCCAGCATTTT	CAIRDSVNQPQHF	.	TRBV10-3	TRBJ1-5
TGCGCCAGCAGCCAAGACGGCTACGAGCAGTACTTC	CASSQDGYEQYF	.	TRBV4-3	TRBJ2-7
TGCGCCAGCAGCTTGGGGGCTAGCGGGGGGGCCAATGAGCAGTTCTTC	CASSLGASGGANEQFF	TRBD2	TRBV5-1	TRBJ2-1
TGTGCCAGCAGTTTGAACACGAACACTGAAGCTTTCTTT	CASSLNTNTEAFF	.	TRBV28	TRBJ1-1
TGTGCCAGCAGCAGGGTCCGAGTGGGGGGGCCCCAGCATTTT	CASSRVRVGGPQHF	.	TRBV2	TRBJ1-5
TGTGCCAGCAGCACCCTAGGACCGGCCGAGGGCTACGAGCAGTACTTC	CASSTLGPAEGYEQYF	.	TRBV27	TRBJ2-7
TGTGCCAGCAGCCTTGGGACAGTAACCTACGAGCAGTACTTC	CASSLGTVTYEQYF	TRBD1	TRBV7-9	TRBJ2-7
TGTGCCAGCAGTTTATCCGCCGCAGGGAACCTCTATGGCTACACCTTC	CASSLSAAGNLYGYTF	.	TRBV28	TRBJ1-2
TGCGCCAGCAGCTCTACTAGCACAGATACGCAGTATTTT	CASSSTSTDTQYF	.	TRBV5-1	TRBJ2-3
TGTGCCAGCAGCTCGCTAGCGGGGAGCACAGATACGCAGTATTTT	CASSSLAGSTDTQYF	TRBD2	TRBV4-2	TRBJ2-3
TGTGCCAGCACCCCTGGGGGAGGGAACTACGAGCAGTACTTC	CASTPGGGNYEQYF	TRBD2	TRBV6-1	TRBJ2-7
TGTGCCAGCAGCCAAGATCGTAGGGGAGGGCCTAGGGATGAGCAGTTCTTC	CASSQDRRGGPRDEQFF	TRBD2	TRBV4-2	TRBJ2-1
TGTGCCAGCAGTTTGTCAGGGGGCGCGGGCACTGAAGCTTTCTTT	CASSLSGGAGTEAFF	TRBD1	TRBV28	TRBJ1-1
TGTGCCAGCAGCCTTAGCAGGGGAAGCACAGATACGCAGTATTTT	CASSLSRGSTDTQYF	.	TRBV9	TRBJ2-3
TGTGCCAGCAGTTTTCTAGCTTCGAGGAACATTCAGTACTTC	CASSFLASRNIQYF	.	TRBV28	TRBJ2-4
TGCGCCAGCAGCCAAGACAACCTCGGACAGCCGCCCATCTATGGCTACACCTTC	CASSQDNLGQPPIYGYTF	.	TRBV4-3	TRBJ1-2
TGTGCCAGCAGCTTAAGGGATACAGGGCTGAGGGGCTACACCTTC	CASSLRDTGLRGYTF	.	TRBV13	TRBJ1-2
TGTGCCAGTAGTATTGTTCCAGACTATAGCAATCAGCCCCAGCATTTT	CASSIVPDYSNQPQHF	.	TRBV19	TRBJ1-5
TGTGCCAGCGGACTAGCAGGTGAGCAGTTCTTC	CASGLAGEQFF	TRBD2	TRBV7-3	TRBJ2-1